This entry is about one T cell receptor beta chain. Antigen: not known. Repertoires were generated with immunoSEQ multiplex PCR, while TCRdb's copy carries only in-frame clones and drops some. Here the sample spans about 2 million clones, 85% to 95% being singletons. Donors, healthy HIV-negative adults, lacked recent acute infections or vaccinations. Per the germline V gene, CDR1 is SGHRS and CDR2 is YFSETQ. This CDR3 is 17 amino acids long. The ends were cut back, 1 base at V and 2 bases at J, with 16 bases in the middle. The sample comes from a study of shared clonotypes between healthy human individuals. General study findings and limits: For naive CD4 cells, approximately 4.8% of clonotypes were shared across a handful of donors. Larger richness was generally estimated for naive than memory subsets.

Sequenced input: naive CD4+ T cells sorted from blood. Subset reported: CD45RA+ positively selected. The TCR comes from a man younger than 35 in good health. The genes are TRBV5-1 and TRBJ2-1; the D gene could be TRBD1 or TRBD2 (6 bases each). The CDR3 sequence is CASSLRGATSPYNEQFF. The CDR3, as DNA: TGCGCCAGCAGCTTGAGGGGGGCTACCTCTCCCTACAATGAGCAGTTCTTC. The whole variable domain, filled in from reference TRBV5-1 and TRBJ2-1, reads KAGVTQTPRYLIKTRGQQVTLSCSPISGHRSVSWYQQTPGQGLQFLFEYFSETQRNKGNFPGRFSGRQFSNSRSEMNVSTLELGDSALYLCASSLRGATSPYNEQFFGPGTRLTVL.